The table lists the clone carrying this TCR beta chain with a count of one. The antigen remains unidentified. The source of the sample is a study of T cell responses to AZD1222 COVID-19 vaccine. Study-wide results and limits: Mostly white British, mostly female donors; authors suggested clonal diversity may be underestimated. Only a handful of AZD1222 recipients, six or seven in all, had baseline seropositivity. Breadth and depth of Spike-specific TCRs rose after two AZD1222 doses.

This CDR3 region has 17 residues. The germline V gene has CDR1 MGHRA and CDR2 YSYEKL. V gave up 0 bases and J gave up 8 bases; unmatched junction bases: 12. Libraries were prepared by immunoSEQ multiplex PCR; TCRdb keeps only in-frame clonotypes and omits some of them. The data hold about 140,000 clones, with 80% to 95% observed a single time. The rearrangement links TRBV4-1 to TRBJ1-4; 7 bases align to TRBD1. Sequences were derived from peripheral blood, sampled 28 days after the second AZD1222 dose. This clonotype was sampled from an adult who received the AZD1222 COVID-19 vaccine. CDR3 protein: CASSQDGEQDRPEKLFF. The CDR3 region has the DNA TGCGCCAGCAGCCAAGATGGAGAACAGGACAGGCCCGAAAAACTGTTTTTT.